Described below is a single TCR beta chain sequence and its context. The target antigen is unknown. This table comes from immunoSEQ multiplex PCR, and its TCRdb copy is limited to in-frame clones, with some not included. The table shows approximately 78,000 clones, with about 86% occurring only once. V dropped 7 bases and J dropped 6; count of bases not matched to a gene: 21. Germline V lookup: CDR1 SGHTS, CDR2 YDEGEE. The CDR3 is made up of 18 amino acids. These data are taken from a study of vaccination effects on CD4 cells after COVID-19. ViraFEST expansion of antigen-specific CD4+ T cells with viral peptide pools preceded sequencing. Following culture for about 11 days, CD4+ T cells were isolated. Either the mRNA-1273 or the BNT162b2 vaccine was given to participants as two doses.

The TCR was taken from a human donor who received a COVID-19 vaccine. The chain has TRBV5-8 and TRBJ2-3; 9 bases agree with TRBD2. The input for sequencing was CD4+ T cells from PBMCs cultured with HCoV-229E spike peptides, taken after COVID-19 vaccination. CDR3 in DNA: TGTGCCAGCCCGAACACATTATTAGCGGGGGCCCCAACGGATACGCAGTATTTT. It is translated as CASPNTLLAGAPTDTQYF.